A single sample gave rise to the 13 T cell receptor beta chains below, sequenced in a study of T cell responses to AZD1222 COVID-19 vaccine. The protocol was immunoSEQ multiplex PCR, while the TCRdb copy is restricted to in-frame clones and leaves out a portion. The sample holds about 94,000 clones, about 88% seen once. Sequencing used peripheral blood, obtained on day 0 of AZD1222 vaccination. These receptors were obtained from an adult in good health.

The V gene is TRBV30, the J gene TRBJ1-1; 7 nucleotides line up with TRBD1. This CDR3 is 14 amino acids long. The germline gives CDR1 GTSNPN, CDR2 SVGIG (reference sequence). J lost 1 base, V lost 7 bases, and 9 bases had no gene match. CDR3 in amino acids: CASSTGLTNTEAFF. CDR3 nucleotide sequence: TGTGCCTCCTCGACAGGGTTGACGAACACTGAAGCTTTCTTT.

This clone was recorded only once. Other nucleotide sequences in the sample specify the same CDR3. The genes are TRBV3-1 (or the pseudogene TRBV3-2) and TRBJ1-2; tentatively, D is TRBD1 (6 bases). The CDR3 sequence is 14 residues long. V lost 1 base to trimming and J lost 4 bases, with 10 bases between them. Germline V CDR1 and CDR2: LGHDT, YNNKEL (reference sequence). The CDR3 bases are TGTGCCAGCAGCCAAGCAGGGGAGGGCTATGGCTACACCTTC. It is translated as CASSQAGEGYGYTF.

The chain combines TRBV18 with TRBJ1-2, with D perhaps matching TRBD1 (6 bases). Germline CDR1 KGHSH, CDR2 LQKENI. V was trimmed by 6 bases and J by 4 bases, leaving 27 bases between them. CDR3 length: 18 residues. In DNA, the CDR3 is TGTGCCAGCTCCCAAACATCAGGGTTACAGGGAATCGGCTATGGCTACACCTTC. The encoded protein is CASSQTSGLQGIGYGYTF. The variable domain in full, completed from reference TRBV18 and TRBJ1-2, reads NAGVMQNPRHLVRRRGQEARLRCSPMKGHSHVYWYRQLPEEGLKFMVYLQKENIIDESGMPKERFSAEFPKEGPSILRIQQVVRGDSAAYFCASSQTSGLQGIGYGYTFGSGTRLTVV.

The CDR3 reads CASSALNSIQPQHF. The CDR3 nucleotides read TGTGCCAGCAGCGCTCTTAACAGCATCCAGCCCCAGCATTTT. The chain links TRBV5-6 to TRBJ1-5; D gene unclear. V lost 4 bases to trimming and J lost 7 bases, with 15 bases between them. The CDR3 contains 14 residues. Per germline, CDR1 SGHDT and CDR2 YYEEEE. Together with reference TRBV5-6 and TRBJ1-5, the CDR3 gives the full variable domain: DAGVTQSPTHLIKTRGQQVTLRCSPKSGHDTVSWYQQALGQGPQFIFQYYEEEERQRGNFPDRFSGHQFPNYSSELNVNALLLGDSALYLCASSALNSIQPQHFGDGTRLSIL.

The chain links TRBV5-4 to TRBJ1-2, with TRBD1 identical over 12 bases. There are 15 residues in the CDR3. V dropped 4 bases and J dropped 4; count of bases not matched to a gene: 5. Germline V gene lookup returns CDR1 SGHNT and CDR2 YYREEE (reference sequence). As DNA, the CDR3 is TGTGCCAGCAGCGGGGGACAGGGGGCGGTCTATGGCTACACCTTC. Translation gives CASSGGQGAVYGYTF.

The chain links TRBV9 to TRBJ1-4; 7 positions match TRBD1. The CDR3 is 16 residues long. In germline, CDR1 is SGDLS, CDR2 YYNGEE. With V trimmed by 2 bases and J by 5 bases, 9 bases remained unmatched. CDR3 amino acids: CASSVSPGTVNEKLFF. CDR3 nucleotide sequence: TGTGCCAGCAGCGTTTCCCCCGGGACAGTCAATGAAAAACTGTTTTTT.

The rearrangement uses TRBV19 and TRBJ2-1; 8 bases match TRBD1. Germline CDR1 is LNHDA and CDR2 is SQIVND (reference sequence). The CDR3 runs 17 residues. J gave up 2 bases and V 2 bases, and 8 bases lay outside the gene matches. The CDR3 loop reads CASSILKQGGTYNEQFF. CDR3 coding DNA: TGTGCCAGTAGTATACTTAAACAGGGGGGCACCTACAATGAGCAGTTCTTC.

The chain combines TRBV2 with TRBJ1-1, with D possibly TRBD1 on 6 matching bases. The V gene lost 5 bases and the J gene lost 6 bases, with 13 bases spanning the gap. The germline CDR1 and CDR2 sequences are SNHLY and FYNNEI. This CDR3 is 13 amino acids long. Written as DNA, the CDR3 is TGTGCCAGCAGTTACGACAGGTTCGCTGAAGCTTTCTTT. Translated: CASSYDRFAEAFF.

CDR3 DNA: TGCAGCGTGACAGGGTCTCTCTACTATGGCTACACCTTC. It specifies CSVTGSLYYGYTF. This chain uses TRBV29-1 with TRBJ1-2; 7 bases line up with TRBD1. Germline V gene data show CDR1 as SQVTM and CDR2 as ANQGSEA. The CDR3 spans 13 residues. The ends lost 6 bases at V and 3 bases at J; junction bases unmatched: 7.

The chain has TRBV2 and TRBJ2-7, with TRBD1 matching over 7 bases. V lost 6 bases and J lost 2; bases outside the gene matches: 4. The CDR3 is 13 residues long. The germline gives CDR1 SNHLY, CDR2 FYNNEI. CDR3 loop: CASRPTGAYEQYF. The CDR3 DNA sequence: TGTGCCAGCAGACCCACAGGGGCCTACGAGCAGTACTTC. Full variable domain (remainder filled in from reference TRBV2 and TRBJ2-7): EPEVTQTPSHQVTQMGQEVILRCVPISNHLYFYWYRQILGQKVEFLVSFYNNEISEKSEIFDDQFSVERPDGSNFTLKIRSTKLEDSAMYFCASRPTGAYEQYFGPGTRLTVT.

The chain couples TRBV5-1 to TRBJ1-1, with no clear D. In germline, CDR1 is SGHRS, CDR2 YFSETQ. The CDR3 spans 13 residues. The V gene lost 0 bases and the J gene lost 8 bases, with 11 bases spanning the gap. The CDR3 protein is CASSLAASLEAFF. For the CDR3, the DNA is TGCGCCAGCAGCTTGGCCGCGAGCCTCGAAGCTTTCTTT.

The CDR3 DNA sequence: TGTGCCACCTCCCGGGGGGCAGCAGGAAACACCATATATTTT. Translated, it gives CATSRGAAGNTIYF. The chain joins TRBV28 to TRBJ1-3; D perhaps matches TRBD1 (6 bases). The CDR3 consists of 14 residues. The ends were cut back, 10 bases at V and 4 bases at J, with 17 bases in the middle. CDR1 MDHEN and CDR2 SYDVKM come from the germline V gene.

The V gene is TRBV7-9, the J gene TRBJ1-3; D not certain. Trimming took 4 bases from V and 4 from J, leaving 11 bases between them. The length of the CDR3 is 14 residues. CDR1 and CDR2 (germline): SEHNR, FQNEAQ (reference sequence). The DNA of the CDR3 is TGTGCCAGCAGCTCCATTCGATCGGGAAACACCATATATTTT. Translated, it gives CASSSIRSGNTIYF. The entire variable domain, with the rest obtained from reference TRBV7-9 and TRBJ1-3, is as follows: DTGVSQNPRHKITKRGQNVTFRCDPISEHNRLYWYRQTLGQGPEFLTYFQNEAQLEKSRLLSDRFSAERPKGSFSTLEIQRTEQGDSAMYLCASSSIRSGNTIYFGEGSWLTVV.